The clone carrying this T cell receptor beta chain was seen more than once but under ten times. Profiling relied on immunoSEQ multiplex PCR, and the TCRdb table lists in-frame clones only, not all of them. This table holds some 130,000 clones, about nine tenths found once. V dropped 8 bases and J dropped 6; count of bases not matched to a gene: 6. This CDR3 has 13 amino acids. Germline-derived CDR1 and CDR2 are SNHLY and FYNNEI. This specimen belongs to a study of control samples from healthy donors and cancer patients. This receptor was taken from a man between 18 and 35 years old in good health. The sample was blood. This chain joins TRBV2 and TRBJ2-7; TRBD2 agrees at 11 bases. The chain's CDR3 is CASRTLAGGEQYF. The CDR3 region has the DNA TGTGCCAGCCGAACTCTAGCGGGGGGCGAGCAGTACTTC.